This T cell receptor beta chain was obtained from a study of shared clonotypes between healthy human individuals. Germline V gene sequence: CDR1 MNHNY, CDR2 SVGAGI (reference sequence). This CDR3 comprises 16 residues. V shed 0 bases and J shed 9 bases, with 18 bases lying between them. The authors distributed each subset's genomic DNA evenly over several immunoSEQ plates. Only in-frame clones appear in the TCRdb table, and some are missing; sequencing was by immunoSEQ multiplex PCR. Found here are more than 900,000 clones, more than 75% of them singletons; the top ten hold roughly 0.65%. This clonotype was obtained from a man younger than 30 in good health. Some clones in this sample may be carry-over from other donors' samples. This chain uses TRBV6-6 with TRBJ2-1; possibly TRBD2 for D (6 bases). The material sequenced was memory CD4+ T cells from PBMCs. Subset denoted: CD45RA-negative fraction. Here the CDR3 reads CASSYSVAAPSGEQFF. In DNA, the CDR3 is TGTGCCAGCAGTTACTCGGTAGCGGCCCCATCGGGTGAGCAGTTCTTC.